These T cell receptor beta chains were read from a single sample in a study of cytomegalovirus exposure and HLA in healthy donors. TCRdb keeps only in-frame clones here, not all; method: immunoSEQ multiplex PCR. The sample contains 100,000 to 150,000 clones, 60% to 85% of which appear only once. The sequenced material came from PBMCs. Receptors were obtained from a woman under 30 in good health and CMV-seronegative. CDR3s include the opening cysteine and the closing phenylalanine or tryptophan. A D gene is named only where the DNA matches it firmly. The size of a clone is reported for some rows only, either as once, few or many, or as a class for expanded clones.

clone size	V gene	J gene	D gene	CDR3 DNA	CDR3 protein
.	TRBV7-9	TRBJ1-4	TRBD1	TGTGCCAGCAGTCCCGGACAGGGGAGTGTGAGTGAAAAACTGTTTTTT	CASSPGQGSVSEKLFF
few	TRBV5-1	TRBJ2-7	TRBD2	TGCGCCAGCAGCTCTAGCGGTGCCTCCTACGAGCAGTACTTC	CASSSSGASYEQYF
.	TRBV27	TRBJ2-5	TRBD2	TGTGCCAGCAGTTTAAGCGCGGGAGGGCCGCAGGAGACCCAGTACTTC	CASSLSAGGPQETQYF
once	TRBV5-4	TRBJ1-1	.	TGTGCCAGCAGCCCCGAAGGGGTGCAGTGGGCGAACACTGAAGCTTTCTTT	CASSPEGVQWANTEAFF
.	TRBV4-1	TRBJ2-7	TRBD1	TGCGCCAGCAGCTTTTCTGACAGGGGGGCCGAGCAGTACTTC	CASSFSDRGAEQYF
once	TRBV9	TRBJ1-3	.	TGTGCCAGCAGCGTGCAGGGCTCCTCTGGAAACACCATATATTTT	CASSVQGSSGNTIYF
.	TRBV4-2	TRBJ1-4	.	TGTGCCAGCAGCCAAGGGTACAGGGTTTTGAATGAAAAACTGTTTTTT	CASSQGYRVLNEKLFF
few	TRBV6-1	TRBJ2-7	TRBD2	TGTGCCAGCATTTCGCGAGCGGGAGGGCCTTACGAGCAGTACTTC	CASISRAGGPYEQYF
.	TRBV5-6	TRBJ1-2	TRBD1	TGTGCCAGCAGCGTCGGGACAGCCGGCTACACCTTC	CASSVGTAGYTF
.	TRBV4-1	TRBJ2-1	.	TGCGCCAGCAGCCAAGTTTTGCGGGCCGACTACAATGAGCAGTTCTTC	CASSQVLRADYNEQFF
.	TRBV6-5	TRBJ1-4	.	TGTGCCAGCAGTAGCAGGCCCAGCGAAAAACTGTTTTTT	CASSSRPSEKLFF
few	TRBV7-9	TRBJ1-4	TRBD1	TGTGCCAGCAGCTCGACAGGGGGAGATGAAAAACTGTTTTTT	CASSSTGGDEKLFF
few	TRBV2	TRBJ2-3	.	TGTGCCAGCAGTGGGACGGACTGGGAGGAAACGCAGTATTTT	CASSGTDWEETQYF
.	TRBV7-9	TRBJ1-1	TRBD1	TGTGCCAGCAGCTTTCACGGGACAGCTACTGAAGCTTTCTTT	CASSFHGTATEAFF
.	TRBV5-8	TRBJ2-1	TRBD2	TGTGCCAGCAGCCCCGGGATAGCGGGATGGTCTGCTGAGCAGTTCTTC	CASSPGIAGWSAEQFF
.	TRBV5-1	TRBJ1-1	TRBD1	TGCGCCAGCAGCCTACGCCAGGGGGGTTTGACTGAAGCTTTCTTT	CASSLRQGGLTEAFF
.	TRBV5-1	TRBJ2-3	TRBD2	TGCGCCAGCAGCTTGACCGGCGACTCGGGGGGAGATACGCAGTATTTT	CASSLTGDSGGDTQYF
.	TRBV25-1	TRBJ2-2	TRBD1	TGTGCCAGCAAGGGACAGGACCACACCGGGGAGCTGTTTTTT	CASKGQDHTGELFF
.	TRBV7-9	TRBJ1-5	.	TGTGCCAGCAGCTTAGAGCGGGAGTATAGCAATCAGCCCCAGCATTTT	CASSLEREYSNQPQHF
.	TRBV6-5	TRBJ2-2	.	TGTGCCAGCAGTAGGGAGAGGCCTGACACCGGGGAGCTGTTTTTT	CASSRERPDTGELFF
.	TRBV7-6	TRBJ1-2	TRBD1	TGTGCCAGCAGCTCAACGGGACAGGGTGAGAGCACCTTC	CASSSTGQGESTF
.	TRBV25-1	TRBJ2-4	.	TGTGCCAGCAGTGAATACCAGGGTGGCGTGAACATTCAGTACTTC	CASSEYQGGVNIQYF
.	TRBV5-1	TRBJ1-1	TRBD1	TGCGCCAGCACCTTGGGACAGGGAGCTATAAACACTGAAGCTTTCTTT	CASTLGQGAINTEAFF
.	TRBV6-6	TRBJ1-2	TRBD1	TGTGCCAGCAGTCACGGACAGGGTGACTATGGCTACACCTTC	CASSHGQGDYGYTF
.	TRBV6-6	TRBJ2-7	TRBD2	TGTGCCAGCAAAAAGGCTAGCGGGGATTTGAGAGAGCAGTACTTC	CASKKASGDLREQYF
.	TRBV6-5	TRBJ2-1	.	TGTGCCAGCAGCCCCCTGGGGGGTAATGAGCAGTTCTTC	CASSPLGGNEQFF
.	TRBV27	TRBJ1-5	.	TGTGCCAGCAGTTTTAATGGGGCTGATCAGCCCCAGCATTTT	CASSFNGADQPQHF
once	TRBV5-1	TRBJ2-2	TRBD2	TGCGCCAGCAGCCTCCGGACTAGCGGGGGGAGCGGGGAGCTGTTTTTT	CASSLRTSGGSGELFF
once	TRBV30	TRBJ1-5	.	TGTGCCTGGGGCGGAGGTTCGGGGCCCCAGCATTTT	CAWGGGSGPQHF
.	TRBV5-6	TRBJ2-5	.	TGTGCCAGCAGCCCCGCGAGACATAAGGTGGGAGAGACCCAGTACTTC	CASSPARHKVGETQYF